This T cell receptor beta chain was recorded in a study of T cells in Graves' hyperthyroidism and ophthalmopathy. Germline CDR1 is KGHSH and CDR2 is LQKENI. V was clipped by 2 bases and J by 7 bases; unmatched bases: 10. The CDR3 spans 16 residues. The TCR beta CDR3 regions underwent amplification using RNA transcripts as the source. The HTBI primer set was used in a first-round RT-PCR of the TCR CDR3. TCRdb redid the calling of the multiplex PCR reads with MiXCR, one entry per CDR3 protein. The data show about 360,000 distinct CDR3 sequences, about 13% seen once. The sample consisted of blood. This clonotype was obtained from a woman younger than 35 with Graves' hyperthyroidism. The chain joins TRBV18 to TRBJ1-5, with 8 bases that match TRBD1. The CDR3 DNA follows: TGTGCCAGCTCACCAGGGGCAACAGGGGGAGAACAGCCCCAGCATTTT. Amino acids: CASSPGATGGEQPQHF.